This TCR beta chain was identified during a study of blood T cell repertoires in COVID-19. On the study more broadly: PBMCs, B-cell-depleted T cells, or T cells were the source of the cDNA or gDNA that made up the material.

Source study methods: Reference gene primer amplification in the assay estimated nucleated cell counts. Assay used: immunoSEQ multiplex PCR; TCRdb lists only in-frame clones, some missing. D and trimming come from the DNA, and the V and J calls and clone size come from that table. This sample has 150,000 to 190,000 clones, with around nine tenths found just once. The sequence derives from a woman aged 70 to 79 with acute or convalescent COVID-19. The sequencing sample was made of peripheral blood.

CDR3 amino acids: CATHPARRANEQFF. The DNA of the CDR3 is TGTGCCACCCACCCAGCTCGGAGGGCGAATGAGCAGTTCTTC. The V call is TRBV19, the J call TRBJ2-1, with TRBD2 as a possible D gene (6 bases). The germline V gene encodes CDR1 LNHDA and CDR2 SQIVND (reference sequence). This CDR3 is 14 amino acids long. The V and J ends lost 10 bases and 7 bases respectively, with 20 bases between them. Supplemented by reference TRBV19 and TRBJ2-1, the full variable domain reads DGGITQSPKYLFRKEGQNVTLSCEQNLNHDAMYWYRQDPGQGLRLIYYSQIVNDFQKGDIAEGYSVSREKKESFPLTVTSAQKNPTAFYLCATHPARRANEQFFGPGTRLTVL.